The source of this TCR beta chain is a study of blood T cell repertoires in COVID-19. Recovered status in Cohort 3 required two negative PCRs, clearance, or symptom resolution. CDR1 and CDR2 from the germline V gene are SQVTM and ANQGSEA. The CDR3 runs 17 residues. The V end lost 3 bases, the J end lost 4 bases, and 21 bases lay between the germline ends. The repertoire was sequenced with immunoSEQ multiplex PCR; TCRdb's copy has only in-frame clones and lacks some. The sample records about 200,000 clones, approximately 85% being singletons. Material for sequencing was PBMCs or T cells enriched from blood (not recorded which). The receptor was derived from a man between 35 and 55 years old who had recovered from COVID-19. The chain uses TRBV29-1 and TRBJ1-4; D is unclear. CDR3 nucleotide sequence: TGCAGCGTTGATTACGGGAGGTCGGGCCGGGTTAATGAAAAACTGTTTTTT. It encodes CSVDYGRSGRVNEKLFF. The full variable domain, in which reference TRBV29-1 and TRBJ1-4 provide the parts outside the CDR3, is SAVISQKPSRDICQRGTSLTIQCQVDSQVTMMFWYRQQPGQSLTLIATANQGSEATYESGFVIDKFPISRPNLTFSTLTVSNMSPEDSSIYLCSVDYGRSGRVNEKLFFGSGTQLSVL.